Sequencing of this T cell receptor beta chain was carried out in a study of CD8+CD57+ T cells in acquired aplastic anemia. Genomic DNA served as template for TCR beta VDJ and CDR3 profiling. TCRdb recomputed calls from the reads with MiXCR, one row per CDR3 protein. The data hold hundreds of thousands of distinct CDR3 sequences, with about 70% observed a single time. Trimming took off 1 base at V and 1 base at J, with 14 bases between the two ends. Germline V gives CDR1 LNHDA, CDR2 SQIVND (reference sequence). The CDR3 contains 16 residues. Worth noting for this clonotype: Its antigen is unknown.

Notes on the study in general: Found in both controls and patients were 25 to 35 CD8+ CDR3 sequences.

Sequencing was carried out using sorted CD4+, CD8+, or CD8+CD57+ T cells (not recorded which) from PBMCs. This TCR derives from a human donor in good health, serving as a control. The rearrangement joins TRBV19 to TRBJ2-7; TRBD2 is a possible D gene (6 bases). CDR3 nucleotide sequence: TGTGCCAGTAGTATAGTAGTGCGTGGGAGGTCCTACGAGCAGTACTTC. The encoded protein is CASSIVVRGRSYEQYF.